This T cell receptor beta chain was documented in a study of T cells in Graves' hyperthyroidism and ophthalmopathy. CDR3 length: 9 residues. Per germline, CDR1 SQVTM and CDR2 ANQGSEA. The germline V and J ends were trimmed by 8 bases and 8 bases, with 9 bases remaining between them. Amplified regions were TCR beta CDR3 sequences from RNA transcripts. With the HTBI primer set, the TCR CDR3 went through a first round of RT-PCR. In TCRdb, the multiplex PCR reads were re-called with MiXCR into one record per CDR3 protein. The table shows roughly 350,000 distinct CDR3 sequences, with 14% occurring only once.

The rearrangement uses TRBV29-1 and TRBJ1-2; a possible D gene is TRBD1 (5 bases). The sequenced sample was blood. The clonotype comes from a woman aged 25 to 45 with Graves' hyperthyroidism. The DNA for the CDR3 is TGCAGCATCGAGGGGGGCTACACCTTC. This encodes CSIEGGYTF.